These 8 T cell receptor beta chains were sequenced from one sample in a study of cytomegalovirus exposure and HLA in healthy donors. In the PCR, 60 Vbeta and 13 Jbeta primers were used. Here immunoSEQ multiplex PCR was the method, and the copy in TCRdb shows in-frame clones only, minus some. The sample yields 150,000 to 200,000 clones, 79% seen once. Sequenced: PBMCs. Every receptor here comes from a girl aged 10 to 17 in good health and CMV-seropositive.

The chain employs TRBV7-9 and TRBJ2-2; TRBD2 aligns across 13 bases. This CDR3 has 16 amino acids. The V segment lost 1 base and the J segment 4 bases; nucleotides outside the gene matches: 0. In germline, CDR1 is SEHNR, CDR2 FQNEAQ (reference sequence). CDR3 nucleotide sequence: TGTGCCAGCAGCTTAGGACTAGCGGGGGGCACCGGGGAGCTGTTTTTT. Its translation: CASSLGLAGGTGELFF.

This clone was picked up a small number of times. The chain combines TRBV2 with TRBJ2-3, with D perhaps TRBD1 (5 bases). Looked up from germline, CDR1 is SNHLY and CDR2 is FYNNEI. V was clipped by 8 bases and J by 1 base, with 16 bases between them. This CDR3 comprises 15 residues. This chain's CDR3 is CASSRPQGGTDTQYF. In DNA, the CDR3 is TGTGCCAGCTCCCGACCCCAAGGGGGCACAGATACGCAGTATTTT.

CDR3 DNA sequence: TGTGCCAGCAGCTTGGTACAGGGGGTTTACACTGAAGCTTTCTTT. Residues: CASSLVQGVYTEAFF. The genes are TRBV5-5 and TRBJ1-1; 8 positions agree with TRBD1. Germline values: CDR1 SGHKS, CDR2 YYEKEE (reference sequence). V dropped 0 bases and J dropped 3; count of bases not matched to a gene: 4. The CDR3 contains 15 residues.

This clone was seen a handful of times. The rearrangement joins TRBV6-6 to TRBJ1-6, with a possible D match to TRBD1 (5 bases). The germline V gene has CDR1 MNHNY and CDR2 SVGAGI (reference sequence). This CDR3 is built from 15 residues. V shed 4 bases and J shed 8 bases, with 15 bases lying between them. The CDR3 sequence: CASSSGLGADSPLHF. CDR3 sequence (DNA): TGTGCCAGCAGTTCAGGGCTTGGGGCGGATTCACCCCTCCACTTT.

The chain uses TRBV11-3 and TRBJ1-5; D perhaps matches TRBD1 (5 bases). The CDR3 contains 15 residues. V shed 5 bases and J shed 0 bases, with 11 bases lying between them. The germline V gene encodes CDR1 SGHNT and CDR2 YENEEA. DNA for the CDR3: TGTGCCAGCAGCGTAGGACACGATAGCAATCAGCCCCAGCATTTT. Encoded protein: CASSVGHDSNQPQHF.

This chain uses TRBV10-3 with TRBJ2-3, with D tentatively TRBD1 (5 bases). The CDR3 loop spans 12 amino acids. V was pared by 0 bases and J by 12 bases, with 10 bases between. Germline V gene lookup returns CDR1 ENHRY and CDR2 SYGVKD. This chain's CDR3 is CAISESLWGQYF. The DNA of the CDR3 is TGTGCCATCAGTGAGTCTTTGTGGGGCCAGTATTTT.

The rearrangement joins TRBV2 to TRBJ1-2; D perhaps matches TRBD1 (6 bases). CDR1 SNHLY and CDR2 FYNNEI come from the germline V gene. The CDR3 length is 15 residues. V gave up 7 bases and J gave up 3 bases, with 18 bases separating them. The CDR3 nucleotides read TGTGCCAGCAAGCAAGGGGGGGACTACTACTATGGCTACACCTTC. Its translation: CASKQGGDYYYGYTF. The variable domain in full, completed from reference TRBV2 and TRBJ1-2, reads EPEVTQTPSHQVTQMGQEVILRCVPISNHLYFYWYRQILGQKVEFLVSFYNNEISEKSEIFDDQFSVERPDGSNFTLKIRSTKLEDSAMYFCASKQGGDYYYGYTFGSGTRLTVV.

This chain connects TRBV27 to TRBJ2-1; a possible D gene is TRBD1 (5 bases). The CDR3 loop spans 14 amino acids. Deletions cut 6 bases from V and 8 bases from J, with 17 bases between. Germline assignment: CDR1 MNHEY and CDR2 SMNVEV (reference sequence). The CDR3: CASSRETARDEQFF. The CDR3 DNA reads TGTGCCAGCAGCCGTGAGACAGCTCGCGATGAGCAGTTCTTC.